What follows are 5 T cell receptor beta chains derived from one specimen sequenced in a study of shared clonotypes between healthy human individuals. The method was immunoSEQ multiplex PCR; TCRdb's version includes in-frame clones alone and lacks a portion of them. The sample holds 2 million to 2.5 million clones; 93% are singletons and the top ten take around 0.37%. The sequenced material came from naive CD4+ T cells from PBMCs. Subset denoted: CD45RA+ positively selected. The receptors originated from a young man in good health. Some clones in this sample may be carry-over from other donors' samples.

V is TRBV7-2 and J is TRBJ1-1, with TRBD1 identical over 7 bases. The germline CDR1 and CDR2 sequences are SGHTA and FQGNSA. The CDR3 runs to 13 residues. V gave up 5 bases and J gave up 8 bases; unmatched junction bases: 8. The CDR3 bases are TGTGCCAGCAGCCCGATGACAGGGAGAGAAGCTTTCTTT. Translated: CASSPMTGREAFF. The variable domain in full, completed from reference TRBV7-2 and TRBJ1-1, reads GAGVSQSPSNKVTEKGKDVELRCDPISGHTALYWYRQSLGQGLEFLIYFQGNSAPDKSGLPSDRFSAERTGGSVSTLTIQRTQQEDSAVYLCASSPMTGREAFFGQGTRLTVV.

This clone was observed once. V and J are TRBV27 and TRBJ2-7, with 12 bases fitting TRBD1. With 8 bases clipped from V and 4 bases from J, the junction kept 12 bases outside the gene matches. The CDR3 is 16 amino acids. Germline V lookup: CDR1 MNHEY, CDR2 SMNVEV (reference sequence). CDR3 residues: CASSRTPGQGAYEQYF. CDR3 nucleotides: TGTGCCAGCTCCAGAACCCCGGGACAGGGGGCTTACGAGCAGTACTTC.

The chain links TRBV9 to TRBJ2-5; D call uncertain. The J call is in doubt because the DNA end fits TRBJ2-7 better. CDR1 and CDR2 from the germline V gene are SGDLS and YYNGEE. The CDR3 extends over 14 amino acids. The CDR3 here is CASSVELGGYEQYF. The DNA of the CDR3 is TGTGCCAGCAGCGTAGAATTGGGCGGCTACGAGCAGTACTTC.

CDR3 protein: CASSLVRDEQYF. CDR3 DNA sequence: TGTGCCAGCAGCTTAGTTAGGGACGAGCAGTACTTC. V and J are TRBV7-2 and TRBJ2-7; D unresolved. Trimming stripped 1 base from V and 5 bases from J, with 6 bases between. The CDR3 is 12 amino acids. The germline gives CDR1 SGHTA, CDR2 FQGNSA.

Here the CDR3 reads CASSVRVYEKLFF. CDR3 bases: TGTGCCAGCAGTGTCCGGGTTTATGAAAAACTGTTTTTT. The chain carries TRBV28 and TRBJ1-4; D is undetermined. Germline lookup yields CDR1 MDHEN and CDR2 SYDVKM. Trimming left V 5 bases short and J 6 bases short, with 10 bases between. This CDR3 contains 13 residues.